This T cell receptor (beta chain) was profiled in a study of T cell changes during pregnancy in multiple sclerosis (dated by TCRdb to about 2019). Broadly, across the study: In women with multiple sclerosis, the researchers looked at how the T cell repertoire shifted as pregnancy progressed.

Taken from the germline V gene, the CDR1 and CDR2 loops are MNHNS and SASEGT. V is clipped by 6 bases and J by 4 bases, and the sequence between their germline boundaries is 9 bases long. The CDR3 starts with the cysteine, ends with the phenylalanine, and has 12 residues. Of the read, only the CDR3 DNA is kept; its 36 bases are in frame from base 1. Of note for this clone: Its antigen is not yet known. The input lacks base qualities; no much larger clone sits a single base away.

Preparation of the library involved the immunoSEQ multiplex PCR assay. TCRdb mirrors the immuneACCESS table, restricted to in-frame sequences. Some clones are absent from its copies; in checked studies, under half trace to an unresolved V gene, and the reason for the others is unknown. The sample contains some 100,000 clones, around nine tenths of them found a single time. Of the sample, around 1.2% is held by the ten largest clones. The clonotype was recovered from a female donor with multiple sclerosis, enrolled in a pregnancy study. This chain joins TRBV6-1 to TRBJ1-2; TRBD1 could be the D gene, as 6 bases match. Sequenced here: peripheral blood, sampled in the second trimester of pregnancy. The bases are TGTGCCAGCAGGGCGGGGGCCTATGGCTACACCTTC. It is translated as CASRAGAYGYTF.